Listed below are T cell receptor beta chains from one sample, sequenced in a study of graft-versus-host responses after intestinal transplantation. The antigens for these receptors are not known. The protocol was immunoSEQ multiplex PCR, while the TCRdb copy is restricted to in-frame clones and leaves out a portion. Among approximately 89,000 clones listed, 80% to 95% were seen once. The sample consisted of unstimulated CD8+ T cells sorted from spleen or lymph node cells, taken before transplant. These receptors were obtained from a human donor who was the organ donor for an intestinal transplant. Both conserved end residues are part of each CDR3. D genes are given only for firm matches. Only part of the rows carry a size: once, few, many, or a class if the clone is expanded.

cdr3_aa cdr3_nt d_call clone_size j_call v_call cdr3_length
CASSQDLGSSQPQHF TGCGCCAGCAGCCAAGATTTAGGCAGTAGCCAGCCCCAGCATTTT - - TRBJ1-5 TRBV4-1 15
CATIPEYWHTIYF TGTGCCACCATACCGGAGTATTGGCACACCATATATTTT - - TRBJ1-3 TRBV2 13
CASSLAGGPYEQYF TGTGCCAGCAGTCTAGCGGGGGGGCCCTACGAGCAGTACTTC TRBD2 - TRBJ2-7 TRBV27 14
CASSPRTSRGYTF TGTGCCAGCTCACCTAGGACTAGCCGGGGCTACACCTTC - - TRBJ1-2 TRBV18 13
CASSPLAGGRETQYF TGTGCCAGCAGTCCACTAGCGGGAGGGCGAGAGACCCAGTACTTC TRBD2 - TRBJ2-5 TRBV28 15
CATSRVQGGAGELFF TGTGCCACCAGCAGAGTGCAGGGTGGGGCCGGGGAGCTGTTTTTT - once TRBJ2-2 TRBV15 15
CASVFPFMNTEAFF TGTGCCAGCGTCTTCCCGTTTATGAACACTGAAGCTTTCTTT - - TRBJ1-1 TRBV6-1 14
CASHGGQGTVYNEQFF TGTGCCAGCCACGGAGGGCAGGGTACGGTTTACAATGAGCAGTTCTTC - - TRBJ2-1 TRBV5-8 16
CASSLAGENLVSTDTQYF TGTGCCAGCAGCCTAGCGGGAGAGAATCTTGTTAGCACAGATACGCAGTATTTT TRBD2 once TRBJ2-3 TRBV28 18
CASSAGGPLETQYF TGTGCCAGCAGTGCGGGGGGCCCCCTGGAGACCCAGTACTTC TRBD2 - TRBJ2-5 TRBV9 14
CASSAVAGAGYEQYF TGTGCCAGCAGCGCGGTAGCGGGAGCGGGCTACGAGCAGTACTTC TRBD2 - TRBJ2-7 TRBV9 15
CATQEPASGNHEQYF TGTGCCACTCAAGAGCCGGCTAGCGGGAACCACGAGCAGTACTTC TRBD2 - TRBJ2-7 TRBV19 15
CASSPRDSYNSPLHF TGTGCCAGCAGTCCTCGGGACTCTTATAATTCACCCCTCCACTTT - - TRBJ1-6 TRBV27 15
CASSEVSSGRAYAYEQFF TGTGCCAGCAGTGAAGTCTCAAGCGGGAGGGCCTACGCCTATGAGCAGTTCTTC TRBD2 - TRBJ2-1 TRBV2 18
CARIRGGADTQYF TGTGCCAGGATTCGCGGGGGGGCAGATACGCAGTATTTT TRBD2 - TRBJ2-3 TRBV2 13
CASSISDTQYF TGTGCCAGTAGTATTTCGGATACGCAGTATTTT - - TRBJ2-3 TRBV19 11
CASSGFGDSNEQYF TGTGCCAGCAGCGGGTTTGGGGACAGCAACGAGCAGTACTTC TRBD1 once TRBJ2-7 TRBV4-2 14
CASSDLGAGNEQFF TGTGCCAGCAGTGATCTGGGGGCCGGCAATGAGCAGTTCTTC - - TRBJ2-1 TRBV2 14
CASSPPSHEQFF TGTGCCAGCAGCCCTCCGTCCCATGAGCAGTTCTTC - - TRBJ2-1 TRBV6-5 12
CASSIDTGFGYGYTF TGTGCCAGTAGTATAGATACCGGTTTCGGCTATGGCTACACCTTC - - TRBJ1-2 TRBV19 15
CASSVDDRGVSEQFF TGTGCCAGCAGTGTAGATGACCGGGGTGTTAGTGAGCAGTTCTTC - - TRBJ2-1 TRBV27 15
CASSPAGSGELFF TGTGCCAGCAGCCCAGCGGGGTCCGGGGAGCTGTTTTTT TRBD2 - TRBJ2-2 TRBV7-2 13
CASSIGGSYNEQFF TGTGCCAGCAGTATTGGCGGGAGTTACAATGAGCAGTTCTTC TRBD2 - TRBJ2-1 TRBV27 14
CASSLSQGSLKDF TGTGCCAGCAGCTTAAGTCAGGGGTCCCTAAAGGACTTC - - TRBJ1-2 TRBV7-9 13
CASSRKDILRDTQYF TGTGCCAGCAGCCGAAAAGACATACTCAGGGATACGCAGTATTTT - - TRBJ2-3 TRBV7-2 15
CASSAAQGTYYGYTF TGTGCCAGCAGCGCAGCACAGGGTACTTACTATGGCTACACCTTC - - TRBJ1-2 TRBV9 15
CASSWGVSYEQYF TGTGCCAGCAGTTGGGGGGTCTCCTACGAGCAGTACTTC - - TRBJ2-7 TRBV27 13
CASSSLAHGGTGGEQFF TGTGCCAGCAGCTCTTTGGCGCACGGAGGGACCGGCGGGGAGCAGTTCTTC - few TRBJ2-1 TRBV7-6 17
CASSLRSNYGYTF TGTGCCAGCAGTCTACGTTCTAACTATGGCTACACCTTC - - TRBJ1-2 TRBV6-5 13
CASSLGWTGERAFF TGTGCCAGCAGCTTAGGATGGACAGGGGAACGGGCTTTCTTT TRBD1 - TRBJ1-1 TRBV7-9 14
CAWSVWTSTLTDTQYF TGTGCCTGGAGTGTATGGACTAGCACCCTCACAGATACGCAGTATTTT TRBD2 - TRBJ2-3 TRBV30 16
CASSLDKGRGPDTQYF TGTGCCAGCAGCTTAGATAAGGGGAGGGGTCCAGATACGCAGTATTTT TRBD2 - TRBJ2-3 TRBV11-2 16
CASSHDRDGSEQYF TGTGCCAGCAGCCACGACAGGGACGGCTCCGAGCAGTACTTC - once TRBJ2-7 TRBV21-1 14
CANGDIPYGYTF TGTGCCAACGGGGACATCCCCTATGGCTACACCTTC - - TRBJ1-2 TRBV2 12
CSVPGLANEQFF TGCAGCGTGCCGGGACTAGCTAATGAGCAGTTCTTC TRBD2 once TRBJ2-1 TRBV29-1 12
CASSSREGPEQYF TGTGCCAGCAGCTCCAGAGAGGGTCCCGAGCAGTACTTC - - TRBJ2-7 TRBV11-3 13
CATGNTGELFF TGTGCCACAGGGAACACCGGGGAGCTGTTTTTT - - TRBJ2-2 TRBV27 11
CAISESRGDSYEQYF TGTGCCATCAGTGAGTCACGGGGGGATTCGTACGAGCAGTACTTC TRBD2 few TRBJ2-7 TRBV10-3 15
CASSSWANNSPLHF TGTGCCAGCAGCTCCTGGGCTAATAATTCACCCCTCCACTTT - once TRBJ1-6 TRBV7-9 14